This T cell receptor beta chain derives from a study of metastatic and nonmetastatic thyroid tumors. Study in general: Repertoire comparisons spanned blood and tumor or nodule tissue from malignant and benign thyroid patients. General observations from the study: Within blood and tumor, benign nodules reportedly had significantly lower TCR beta diversity than malignant thyroid tumors did.

The CDR3 has 14 amino acids. Trimming pared 5 bases from V and 4 bases from J, leaving 12 bases between. Germline lookup yields CDR1 LNHNV and CDR2 YYDKDF (reference sequence). Per the study methods: CDR3 differences across clinicopathological groups were used to build a distant-metastasis classifier for papillary thyroid cancer. MiXCR reprocessed the PCR reads for TCRdb. These V and J calls are TCRdb output, not the study's own analysis. The sample has approximately 74,000 clones, 14% seen once; the top ten hold more than 6.5%. All patients were treatment-naive before thyroid surgery. In this sample, this clone turned up a few times. Its specificity is not known.

Sequencing was carried out using blood. This TCR came from a male donor with papillary thyroid cancer or a benign thyroid nodule (not recorded which). Some clones in this sample may be carry-over from other donors' samples. This sequence joins TRBV15 and TRBJ2-1; tentative D call: TRBD1 (7 bases). The CDR3 DNA reads as TGTGCCACCAGCCCAGGGGGGCAGTACAATGAGCAGTTCTTC. It is translated as CATSPGGQYNEQFF.